The TCR beta chain under discussion was sequenced for a study of cytomegalovirus exposure and HLA in healthy donors. Study conclusions and caveats: The study listed roughly 150 cytomegalovirus-associated TCR beta chains.

After removal of 0 bases from V and 5 bases from J, the junction contained 3 bases not matched to a gene. The CDR3 has 13 residues. Germline assignment: CDR1 GTSNPN and CDR2 SVGIG (reference sequence). Points on this clone: Antigen unknown.

The PCR ran on 60 Vbeta and 13 Jbeta primers. Repertoires were generated with immunoSEQ multiplex PCR, while TCRdb's copy carries only in-frame clones and drops some. The sample carries about 150,000 clones, 68% recorded once. Sequences were obtained from PBMCs. This receptor was identified in a man aged 55 to 70 in good health and CMV-seronegative. The J gene is TRBJ2-5, the V gene TRBV30; 7 nucleotides align to TRBD2. CDR3 residues: CAWSVPAGETQYF. The CDR3 region has the DNA TGTGCCTGGAGTGTACCAGCGGGGGAGACCCAGTACTTC.